One and the same sample provided the 17 T cell receptor beta chains below, sequenced in a study of T cell repertoires in cytomegalovirus infection. MiXCR was run by TCRdb on the reads, yielding one entry per CDR3 protein. The data show 490,000 or so distinct CDR3 sequences, around 11% seen once. The sequenced material came from PBMCs. These receptors all stem from a human donor in good health (CMV status not recorded). Some clones in this sample may be carry-over from other donors' samples.

Many counts were recorded for this clonotype. CDR3 sequence: CASSLTGGSYNEQFF. CDR3 nucleotides: TGTGCCAGCAGCTTAACCGGAGGATCCTACAATGAGCAGTTCTTC. The genes are TRBV7-3 and TRBJ2-1, with D perhaps TRBD2 (5 bases). V was cut by 0 bases and J by 1 base, with 7 bases left in between. CDR3 length: 15 residues. Germline CDR1 and CDR2: SGHTA and FQGTGA.

This clonotype was found many times. The rearrangement uses TRBV5-1 and TRBJ2-1; possibly TRBD2 for D (5 bases). Germline V gives CDR1 SGHRS, CDR2 YFSETQ. The CDR3 is 15 residues long. Deletions cut 0 bases from V and 6 bases from J, with 13 bases between. The CDR3 bases are TGCGCCAGCAGCTTGGCCAGCGGCTATTTCAATGAGCAGTTCTTC. It translates to CASSLASGYFNEQFF.

This clonotype was counted many times. The chain joins TRBV20-1 to TRBJ1-2; D possibly corresponds to TRBD1 (6 bases). The CDR3 is made up of 14 amino acids. V was clipped by 0 bases and J by 7 bases, with 15 bases between them. The germline V gene encodes CDR1 DFQATT and CDR2 SNEGSKA (reference sequence). The CDR3 spells CSARDGRGPTGYTF. DNA of the CDR3: TGCAGTGCTAGAGATGGGCGGGGGCCCACTGGCTACACCTTC.

This clonotype was seen ten or more times. The chain recombines TRBV20-1 with TRBJ2-1; 11 bases align to TRBD2. The CDR3 contains 15 residues. The germline V gene has CDR1 DFQATT and CDR2 SNEGSKA (reference sequence). After removal of 1 base from V and 8 bases from J, the junction contained 7 bases not matched to a gene. The CDR3: CSARAPASGRYEQFF. DNA of the CDR3: TGCAGTGCTAGAGCGCCGGCTAGCGGGAGGTATGAGCAGTTCTTC.

There are a few counts of this clonotype. The CDR3 reads CASKIPANTGELFF. As DNA, the CDR3 is TGCGCCAGCAAAATCCCGGCGAACACCGGGGAGCTGTTTTTT. V usage is TRBV5-1 and J usage is TRBJ2-2; D is unclear. The CDR3 has 14 residues. Trimming shortened V by 6 bases and J by 0 bases, and 9 bases separated the two germline ends. Germline CDR1 reads SGHRS; CDR2 reads YFSETQ.

The table lists this clonotype with many counts. The chain recombines TRBV29-1 with TRBJ1-5; the match to TRBD1 covers 7 bases. V shed 1 base and J 11 bases; nucleotides not matched to a gene: 2. The CDR3 consists of 11 residues. Per germline, CDR1 SQVTM and CDR2 ANQGSEA. CDR3 amino acids: CSVEGQGTQHF. The CDR3 bases are TGCAGCGTTGAAGGACAGGGTACCCAGCATTTT.

This clonotype has ten or more counts. The rearrangement links TRBV7-6 to TRBJ2-1; 8 nucleotides align to TRBD1. Unmatched junction bases numbered 6, after V lost 2 bases and J lost 3 bases. The CDR3 spans 16 residues. The germline V gene encodes CDR1 SGHVS and CDR2 FNYEAQ. The CDR3 DNA follows: TGTGCCAGCAGCTTATCAGGGGGCGACGGCTACAATGAGCAGTTCTTC. Protein: CASSLSGGDGYNEQFF.

A note on this clonotype: A much larger clone lies a single base off, so this may be a read error. This chain joins TRBV6-2 or TRBV6-3 and TRBJ2-7, with TRBD1 identical over 7 bases. The V gene's germline CDR1 is MNHEY and CDR2 SVGEGT. The CDR3 sequence is 13 residues long. Here the CDR3 DNA reads TGTGCCGGCAGTTACTCGACAGGGTTAGAGCAGTACTTC. Translated: CAGSYSTGLEQYF.

This clonotype was seen many times. This chain links TRBV7-8 with TRBJ1-2; TRBD1 agrees at 8 bases. Per germline, CDR1 SGHVS and CDR2 FQNEAQ. V lost 1 base to trimming and J lost 5 bases; unmatched junction nucleotides: 6. This CDR3 is 15 amino acids long. In nucleotides, the CDR3 is TGTGCCAGCAGCTTAGAAGGACAGGGCCCATATGGCTACACCTTC. Its protein product is CASSLEGQGPYGYTF.

This clonotype was counted ten times or more. This chain uses TRBV19 with TRBJ1-2; D is uncertain. V dropped 6 bases and J dropped 2 bases, with 16 bases sitting between them. This CDR3 contains 15 residues. In germline, CDR1 is LNHDA, CDR2 SQIVND (reference sequence). CDR3 in DNA: TGTGCCAGTAGCCCGACCTTCCGGGCGAACTATGGCTACACCTTC. This encodes CASSPTFRANYGYTF. The full variable domain, its missing parts supplied by reference TRBV19 and TRBJ1-2, is DGGITQSPKYLFRKEGQNVTLSCEQNLNHDAMYWYRQDPGQGLRLIYYSQIVNDFQKGDIAEGYSVSREKKESFPLTVTSAQKNPTAFYLCASSPTFRANYGYTFGSGTRLTVV.

This clonotype was picked up many times. The chain couples TRBV20-1 to TRBJ2-1, with TRBD2 matching 11 bases. The CDR3 loop spans 19 amino acids. After removal of 1 base from V and 0 bases from J, the junction contained 11 bases not matched to a gene. Germline assignment: CDR1 DFQATT and CDR2 SNEGSKA (reference sequence). This chain's CDR3 is CSARAPSGRPLISYNEQFF. CDR3 sequence (DNA): TGCAGTGCTAGAGCCCCTAGCGGGAGGCCCCTAATCTCCTACAATGAGCAGTTCTTC.

This clonotype has at least ten counts. One junction end does not reproduce the germline sequence, and a read error may be involved. The chain has TRBV6-2 or TRBV6-3 and TRBJ2-5, with 8 bases that match TRBD2. The germline gives CDR1 MNHEY, CDR2 SVGEGT. CDR3 length equals 13 residues. CDR3 residues: CASSRTSQGTQYF. The CDR3 nucleotides read TGTGCCAGCAGTCGGACTAGCCAAGGGACCCAGTACTTC.

V and J are TRBV5-4 and TRBJ2-2; 8 bases map to TRBD2. V shed 2 bases and J 6 bases; nucleotides not matched to a gene: 6. This CDR3 has 15 residues. The germline CDR1 and CDR2 sequences are SGHNT and YYREEE (reference sequence). This chain's CDR3 is CASSFREGPSGELFF. CDR3 nucleotide sequence: TGTGCCAGCAGCTTTCGGGAGGGCCCCTCCGGGGAGCTGTTTTTT.

This clonotype was seen many times. The chain links TRBV12-3 or TRBV12-4 to TRBJ2-7; tentatively, D is TRBD1 (6 bases). Trimming pared 7 bases from V and 3 bases from J, leaving 16 bases between. CDR3 size: 14 residues. The DNA for the CDR3 is TGTGCCAGCACCACCACCCAGGGGCACTACGAGCAGTACTTC. It is translated as CASTTTQGHYEQYF.

In this sample, this clonotype turned up many times. The chain combines TRBV3-1 with TRBJ2-7; D not resolved. Trimming took 0 bases from V and 2 from J, leaving 5 bases between them. The CDR3 spans 13 residues. Germline V lookup: CDR1 LGHDT, CDR2 YNNKEL (reference sequence). The CDR3, as DNA: TGTGCCAGCAGCCAAGATAGACCCTACGAGCAGTACTTC. It encodes CASSQDRPYEQYF.

This clonotype occurred many times. The chain joins TRBV7-8 to TRBJ2-5; tentatively, D is TRBD1 or TRBD2 (6 bases each). V was pared by 5 bases and J by 2 bases, with 18 bases between. The germline gives CDR1 SGHVS, CDR2 FQNEAQ. CDR3 length: 16 residues. The DNA of the CDR3 is TGTGCCAGCAGCACACACAGGGCTGGGGGGCAAGAGACCCAGTACTTC. Its protein product is CASSTHRAGGQETQYF.

At least ten counts were recorded for this clonotype. The V call is TRBV7-9, the J call TRBJ1-2; tentatively, D is TRBD1 (5 bases). CDR1 is SEHNR, CDR2 FQNEAQ, per germline (reference sequence). V was shortened by 4 bases and J by 4 bases, with 10 bases between the two germline ends. The CDR3 has 13 amino acids. CDR3 sequence: CASSWDGSYGYTF. The DNA of the CDR3 is TGTGCCAGCAGCTGGGACGGGAGCTATGGCTACACCTTC.